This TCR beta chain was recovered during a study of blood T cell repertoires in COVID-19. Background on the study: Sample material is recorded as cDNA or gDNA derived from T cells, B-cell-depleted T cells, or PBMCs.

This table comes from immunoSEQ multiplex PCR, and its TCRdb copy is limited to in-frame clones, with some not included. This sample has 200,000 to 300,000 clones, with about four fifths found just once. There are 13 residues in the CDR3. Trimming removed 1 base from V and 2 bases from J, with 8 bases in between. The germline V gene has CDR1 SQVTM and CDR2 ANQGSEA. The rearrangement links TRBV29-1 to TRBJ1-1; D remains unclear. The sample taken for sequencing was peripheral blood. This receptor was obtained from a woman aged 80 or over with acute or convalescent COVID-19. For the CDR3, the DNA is TGCAGCGTTGAAGGGGCAGTAAACACTGAAGCTTTCTTT. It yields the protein CSVEGAVNTEAFF.